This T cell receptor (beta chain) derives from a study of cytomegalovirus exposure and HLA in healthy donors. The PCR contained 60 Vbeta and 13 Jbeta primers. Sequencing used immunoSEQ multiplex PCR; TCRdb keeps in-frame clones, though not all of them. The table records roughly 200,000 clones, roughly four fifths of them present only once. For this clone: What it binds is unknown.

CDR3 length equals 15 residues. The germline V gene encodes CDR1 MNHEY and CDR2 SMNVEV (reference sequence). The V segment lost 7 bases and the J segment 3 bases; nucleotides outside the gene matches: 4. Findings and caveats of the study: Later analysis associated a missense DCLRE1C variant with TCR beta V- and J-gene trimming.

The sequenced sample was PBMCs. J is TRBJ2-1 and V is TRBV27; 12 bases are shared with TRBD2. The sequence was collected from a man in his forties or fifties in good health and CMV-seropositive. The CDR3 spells CASTSSGGVYNEQFF. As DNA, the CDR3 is TGTGCCAGCACTTCTAGCGGGGGGGTCTACAATGAGCAGTTCTTC.